The 32 T cell receptor beta chains reported below all come from one sample, sequenced in a study of cytomegalovirus exposure and HLA in healthy donors. Vbeta (60) and Jbeta (13) primers were used in the PCR. Clones were sequenced by immunoSEQ multiplex PCR, and TCRdb holds only the in-frame ones, with some missing. The sample has 120,000 or so clones; more than 80% are singletons. Sequencing was done on a sample of PBMCs. The receptors shown here come from a man aged 30 to 39 in good health and CMV-seronegative.

The J gene is TRBJ2-5, the V gene TRBV7-2, with TRBD2 matching 7 bases. The germline V gene has CDR1 SGHTA and CDR2 FQGNSA. The CDR3 contains 16 residues. Unmatched junction bases numbered 12, after V lost 4 bases and J lost 4 bases. The CDR3 region has the DNA TGTGCCAGCAGCTATGCTAGCGGAGTTCCGGGAGAGACCCAGTACTTC. Protein: CASSYASGVPGETQYF. Full variable domain (outside the CDR3, taken from reference TRBV7-2 and TRBJ2-5): GAGVSQSPSNKVTEKGKDVELRCDPISGHTALYWYRQSLGQGLEFLIYFQGNSAPDKSGLPSDRFSAERTGGSVSTLTIQRTQQEDSAVYLCASSYASGVPGETQYFGPGTRLLVL.

The rearrangement links TRBV4-3 to TRBJ2-5; D remains unclear. Near its end, the DNA agrees better with TRBJ2-7, so the J call may be wrong. The CDR3 sequence is 13 residues long. Germline CDR1 is LGHNA and CDR2 is YSLEER. This CDR3 reads CASSQALIYEQYF. DNA for the CDR3: TGCGCCAGCAGCCAAGCTCTAATCTACGAGCAGTACTTC.

The gene calls are TRBV30 and TRBJ2-3, with D tentatively TRBD2 (5 bases). The ends were cut back, 3 bases at V and 2 bases at J, with 18 bases in the middle. Looked up from germline, CDR1 is GTSNPN and CDR2 is SVGIG (reference sequence). This CDR3 spans 16 amino acids. As DNA, the CDR3 is TGTGCCTGGAGGGGAGACTCCCGCCTGTTCACAGATACGCAGTATTTT. It specifies CAWRGDSRLFTDTQYF.

The chain employs TRBV28 and TRBJ1-3; D gene unclear. Between the trimmed V and J ends, which lost 4 bases and 0 bases, there was a span of 10 bases. Germline lookup yields CDR1 MDHEN and CDR2 SYDVKM. CDR3 length: 15 residues. CDR3 region: CASSSPVSSGNTIYF. The CDR3 region has the DNA TGTGCCAGCAGTTCCCCCGTTAGCTCTGGAAACACCATATATTTT.

This clone was recorded a few times. The CDR3 region has the DNA TGTGCCAGCAGAGATAAAGGACTAGCGGGATCCTACGAGCAGTACTTC. Translating it yields CASRDKGLAGSYEQYF. The chain joins TRBV2 to TRBJ2-7; 12 bases map to TRBD2. Germline loops: CDR1 SNHLY, CDR2 FYNNEI. The trim removed 6 bases at V and 1 base at J, leaving 7 bases unmatched. The CDR3 is made up of 16 amino acids.

The chain has TRBV7-8 and TRBJ1-3; no clear D gene. Germline V CDR1 and CDR2: SGHVS, FQNEAQ. The CDR3 has 15 residues. Trimming shortened V by 5 bases and J by 1 base, and 12 bases separated the two germline ends. Here the CDR3 reads CASSPMRISGNTIYF. The CDR3 DNA reads TGTGCCAGCAGCCCTATGCGCATTTCTGGAAACACCATATATTTT.

V and J are TRBV28 and TRBJ2-7; 9 nucleotides match TRBD2. The germline V gene has CDR1 MDHEN and CDR2 SYDVKM. This CDR3 has 15 residues. V shed 5 bases, J shed 0 bases, and the junction held 5 bases outside the gene matches. The CDR3 nucleotides read TGTGCCAGCAGTGGACTAGCGAAAACCTCCTACGAGCAGTACTTC. Its protein is CASSGLAKTSYEQYF.

The CDR3 DNA reads TGTGCCAGCAGCTATACAGGGGAGAACACTGAAGCTTTCTTT. It codes for CASSYTGENTEAFF. The chain links TRBV11-2 to TRBJ1-1; 7 bases are a match to TRBD1. The CDR3 has 14 amino acids. The trim removed 4 bases at V and 1 base at J, leaving 3 bases unmatched. Germline CDR1 is SGHAT and CDR2 is FQNNGV.

This rearrangement joins TRBV10-2 to TRBJ1-3; D uncertain. The V gene lost 2 bases and the J gene lost 3 bases, with 11 bases spanning the gap. Germline V gene sequence: CDR1 WSHSY, CDR2 SAAADI. There are 15 residues in the CDR3. DNA for the CDR3: TGCGCCAGCAGTGAGGGCAGGTTTTTTGGAAACACCATATATTTT. This sequence encodes CASSEGRFFGNTIYF.

This rearrangement joins TRBV27 to TRBJ1-1, with TRBD1 as a possible D gene (5 bases). Germline V gene data show CDR1 as MNHEY and CDR2 as SMNVEV (reference sequence). The CDR3 length is 15 residues. V lost 0 bases and J 0 bases, leaving 8 bases between the germline ends. CDR3: CASSLSGTVNTEAFF. CDR3 in DNA: TGTGCCAGCAGTTTATCCGGGACTGTGAACACTGAAGCTTTCTTT.

This chain joins TRBV5-1 and TRBJ2-2; no definite D call. In germline, CDR1 is SGHRS, CDR2 YFSETQ. The CDR3 extends over 17 amino acids. V was clipped by 0 bases and J by 2 bases, with 14 bases between them. CDR3 residues: CASSLGMGSPNTGELFF. The DNA of the CDR3 is TGCGCCAGCAGCTTGGGAATGGGCAGCCCTAACACCGGGGAGCTGTTTTTT.

The chain links TRBV7-2 to TRBJ2-7; D might be TRBD1 (6 bases). Germline lookup yields CDR1 SGHTA and CDR2 FQGNSA. CDR3 length: 18 amino acids. Trimming took 5 bases from V and 3 from J, leaving 26 bases between them. In nucleotides, the CDR3 is TGTGCCAGCAGCCACGCCTGGAACTTTGGACAGTTGAACTACGAGCAGTACTTC. The encoded protein is CASSHAWNFGQLNYEQYF.

This chain joins TRBV10-3 and TRBJ2-2; D perhaps matches TRBD1 (5 bases). Trimming pared 8 bases from V and 2 bases from J, leaving 12 bases between. CDR3 length: 14 amino acids. Per the germline V gene, CDR1 is ENHRY and CDR2 is SYGVKD. The CDR3 region has the DNA TGTGCCATCTTGCAGGGCCCAAACACCGGGGAGCTGTTTTTT. Encoded protein: CAILQGPNTGELFF.

This clone has more than one count but fewer than ten. The chain couples TRBV6-4 to TRBJ2-2; D is perhaps TRBD2 (5 bases). The CDR3 is 12 residues long. CDR1 and CDR2 from the germline V gene are MRHNA and SNTAGT. Trimming left V 6 bases short and J 6 bases short, with 8 bases between. The DNA of the CDR3 is TGTGCCAGCAGAGCCGGGGCCGGGGAGCTGTTTTTT. This translates into CASRAGAGELFF.

Worth noting for this clone: The junction and the germline gene differ at one end; a read error may be behind it. This CDR3 reads CSSSIPGQGKAYEQYF. The CDR3 nucleotides read TGTTCCAGCAGCATCCCGGGACAGGGAAAAGCCTACGAGCAGTACTTC. The chain has TRBV7-9 and TRBJ2-7, with 9 bases identical to TRBD1. The CDR3 has 16 residues. The germline CDR1 and CDR2 sequences are SEHNR and FQNEAQ (reference sequence).

This clone was counted only a few times. CDR3 residues: CASSRNTQTDKAFF. The DNA of the CDR3 is TGCGCCAGCAGCCGAAACACTCAGACAGACAAAGCTTTCTTT. The rearrangement uses TRBV4-3 and TRBJ1-1; D might be TRBD1 (5 bases). The V gene's germline CDR1 is LGHNA and CDR2 YSLEER. The CDR3 covers 14 residues. V was trimmed by 4 bases and J by 9 bases, leaving 18 bases between them.

The chain carries TRBV4-3 and TRBJ2-7, with D maybe TRBD2 (6 bases). The V gene's germline CDR1 is LGHNA and CDR2 YSLEER. V shed 4 bases and J shed 2 bases, with 12 bases lying between them. The CDR3 length is 14 residues. The DNA of the CDR3 is TGCGCCAGCAGCCCCGGACTAAACGCCTACGAGCAGTACTTC. This sequence encodes CASSPGLNAYEQYF.

The V and J genes are TRBV7-2 and TRBJ2-7, with a tentative D call TRBD1 (6 bases). CDR1 is SGHTA and CDR2 is FQGNSA in the germline V gene. The CDR3 sequence is 16 residues long. V was shortened by 3 bases and J by 6 bases, with 21 bases between the two germline ends. CDR3 in amino acids: CASSFGSGTGFPEQYF. The CDR3 bases are TGTGCCAGCAGCTTTGGTTCCGGAACAGGGTTCCCCGAGCAGTACTTC.

V gene TRBV27 combines with J gene TRBJ2-7; D unresolved. V was trimmed by 0 bases and J by 3 bases, leaving 6 bases between them. Germline assignment: CDR1 MNHEY and CDR2 SMNVEV (reference sequence). The CDR3 extends over 13 amino acids. The CDR3 spells CASSLSENYEQYF. The CDR3, as DNA: TGTGCCAGCAGTTTATCGGAGAACTACGAGCAGTACTTC.

The J gene is TRBJ1-1, the V gene TRBV30; D is unclear. The CDR3 covers 13 residues. Germline V lookup: CDR1 GTSNPN, CDR2 SVGIG (reference sequence). The V gene lost 3 bases and the J gene lost 6 bases, with 14 bases spanning the gap. CDR3 nucleotide sequence: TGTGCCTGGAGAGATGGGAGTTTCGCTGAAGCTTTCTTT. Residues: CAWRDGSFAEAFF.

CDR3 DNA sequence: TGCAGCGTTGAAGATCGGGGGTATAAGACCTACGAGCAGTACTTC. Translating gives CSVEDRGYKTYEQYF. V is TRBV29-1 and J is TRBJ2-7; D possibly corresponds to TRBD2 (6 bases). Per germline, CDR1 SQVTM and CDR2 ANQGSEA. V was clipped by 0 bases and J by 2 bases, with 14 bases between them. The CDR3 length is 15 residues.

The chain links TRBV5-5 to TRBJ2-2; 8 positions agree with TRBD1. V gave up 0 bases and J gave up 7 bases; unmatched junction bases: 8. The CDR3 extends over 16 amino acids. The germline V gene encodes CDR1 SGHKS and CDR2 YYEKEE (reference sequence). The CDR3 here is CASSLGTGRAVGELFF. The CDR3 region has the DNA TGTGCCAGCAGCTTGGGGACAGGGCGGGCAGTCGGGGAGCTGTTTTTT.

This sequence joins TRBV27 and TRBJ2-7; 9 bases line up with TRBD2. CDR3 length equals 15 residues. Germline CDR1 and CDR2: MNHEY and SMNVEV (reference sequence). After removal of 5 bases from V and 2 bases from J, the junction contained 7 bases not matched to a gene. CDR3 sequence reads: CASSRRAGGPYEQYF. Here the CDR3 DNA reads TGTGCCAGCAGTAGAAGAGCGGGAGGTCCCTACGAGCAGTACTTC.

The chain links TRBV5-1 to TRBJ2-2; D is possibly TRBD1 (6 bases). The germline V and J ends were trimmed by 1 base and 6 bases, with 16 bases remaining between them. This CDR3 comprises 16 residues. The germline gives CDR1 SGHRS, CDR2 YFSETQ. The CDR3 spells CASSLQGGRNAGELFF. As DNA, the CDR3 is TGCGCCAGCAGCTTGCAAGGGGGACGCAACGCCGGGGAGCTGTTTTTT.

J is TRBJ2-3 and V is TRBV11-2; 7 nucleotides agree with TRBD2. Looked up from germline, CDR1 is SGHAT and CDR2 is FQNNGV. CDR3 length: 15 residues. The trim removed 6 bases at V and 3 bases at J, leaving 9 bases unmatched. CDR3 residues: CASRRPGGETDTQYF. The CDR3 nucleotides read TGTGCCAGCAGGAGGCCGGGGGGAGAGACAGATACGCAGTATTTT.

This clone is a singleton in its sample. J is TRBJ1-4 and V is TRBV28; D is ambiguous. The ends were cut back, 6 bases at V and 5 bases at J, with 10 bases in the middle. Per the germline V gene, CDR1 is MDHEN and CDR2 is SYDVKM. The CDR3 runs to 13 residues. The CDR3 reads CASRGPLNEKLFF. The CDR3 DNA reads as TGTGCCAGCAGGGGCCCGCTGAATGAAAAACTGTTTTTT.

This clone was detected once. The rearrangement links TRBV6-6 to TRBJ2-7; 7 bases match TRBD1. The CDR3 is 13 amino acids. Trimming cost V 8 bases and J 1 base; bases outside gene matches: 5. CDR1 and CDR2 from the germline V gene are MNHNY and SVGAGI (reference sequence). The chain's CDR3 is CASLRDSSYEQYF. The CDR3 coding sequence is TGTGCCAGCTTACGGGACAGTTCCTACGAGCAGTACTTC.

The J gene is TRBJ2-5, the V gene TRBV5-6; the match to TRBD1 covers 7 bases. The trim removed 3 bases at V and 4 bases at J, leaving 12 bases unmatched. The germline CDR1 and CDR2 sequences are SGHDT and YYEEEE. The CDR3 consists of 16 residues. The CDR3 nucleotides read TGTGCCAGCAGCTATCCGACAGGGTCCAGGGGAGAGACCCAGTACTTC. It specifies CASSYPTGSRGETQYF.

The chain is built from TRBV19 and TRBJ2-7; TRBD2 aligns across 7 bases. Trimming at V came to 6 bases and at J to 6 bases, leaving 11 bases not matched to a gene. From germline, CDR1 is LNHDA and CDR2 SQIVND (reference sequence). The CDR3 is made up of 14 amino acids. CDR3 region: CASSKMGGVIEQYF. CDR3 nucleotide sequence: TGTGCCAGTAGCAAGATGGGAGGGGTCATCGAGCAGTACTTC.

The rearrangement joins TRBV30 to TRBJ2-5; 7 bases are a match to TRBD1. J gave up 0 bases and V 0 bases, and 1 base lay outside the gene matches. The V gene's germline CDR1 is GTSNPN and CDR2 SVGIG (reference sequence). There are 14 residues in the CDR3. The CDR3 DNA is TGTGCCTGGAGTGTAGGGGGCTACCAAGAGACCCAGTACTTC. Translated: CAWSVGGYQETQYF. Drawing the rest from reference TRBV30 and TRBJ2-5, the complete variable domain is SQTIHQWPATLVQPVGSPLSLECTVEGTSNPNLYWYRQAAGRGLQLLFYSVGIGQISSEVPQNLSASRPQDRQFILSSKKLLLSDSGFYLCAWSVGGYQETQYFGPGTRLLVL.

The chain couples TRBV10-3 to TRBJ1-1, with a weak D call TRBD1 (5 bases). Germline assignment: CDR1 ENHRY and CDR2 SYGVKD. The CDR3 consists of 14 residues. The germline V and J ends were trimmed by 1 base and 6 bases, with 12 bases remaining between them. The CDR3 spells CAISEFGQSPEAFF. The CDR3, as DNA: TGTGCCATCAGTGAGTTTGGACAAAGTCCTGAAGCTTTCTTT.

The J gene is TRBJ2-7, the V gene TRBV19; 7 bases are a match to TRBD1. Trimming at V came to 1 base and at J to 0 bases, leaving 0 bases not matched to a gene. Germline assignment: CDR1 LNHDA and CDR2 SQIVND (reference sequence). The CDR3 extends over 14 amino acids. This CDR3 reads CASSIGDSSYEQYF. CDR3 sequence (DNA): TGTGCCAGTAGTATAGGGGACAGCTCCTACGAGCAGTACTTC.